This TCR beta chain is drawn from a study of shared clonotypes between healthy human individuals. Study at large: Per donor, three plates held CD4 naive cells, three held CD4 memory, two held CD8 naive and one held CD8 memory. The study's findings and limits: The naive CD4 repertoires of a handful of donors were compared, and approximately 5% of clonotypes were shared.

TCRdb keeps only in-frame clones here, not all; method: immunoSEQ multiplex PCR. The data contain about 2.3 million clones, 93% of them singletons. As for this clone: Its antigen remains unknown.

The CDR3 runs 18 residues. V shed 3 bases, J shed 1 base, and the junction held 7 bases outside the gene matches. Germline CDR1 KGHSH, CDR2 LQKENI. The sequence came from a man between 18 and 29 years old in good health. Some clones in this sample may be carry-over from other donors' samples. The sample comprised naive CD4+ T cells from PBMCs. Described subset: CD45RA+ positively selected. The rearrangement uses TRBV18 and TRBJ1-5; the match to TRBD1 covers 12 bases. CDR3 in amino acids: CASSPGTGGASSNQPQHF. Here the CDR3 DNA reads TGTGCCAGCTCACCCGGGACAGGGGGCGCGTCCAGCAATCAGCCCCAGCATTTT.